The rows below give T cell receptor beta chains drawn from one sample of a study of graft-versus-host responses after intestinal transplantation. Some clones are missing from TCRdb's copy, which holds only in-frame ones; the method was immunoSEQ multiplex PCR. In the table there are 25,000 or so clones, roughly 90% of which are singletons. The starting material was PBMCs, obtained 39 to 40 days after intestinal transplant. The receptors were gathered from a human patient who received an intestinal transplant, so some T cells may come from the graft donor. Both conserved end residues are part of each CDR3. The order of the fields is clone size, V gene, J gene, D gene, CDR3 DNA, CDR3 protein. D genes are given only for firm matches. Where a row states a size, it is once, few, many or the class of an expanded clone; other rows omit it.

NA	TRBV7-2	TRBJ2-7	TRBD1	TGTGCCAGCAGCTTAGTAGACAGGGGGGCGTCAACCCGCTACGAGCAGTACTTC	CASSLVDRGASTRYEQYF
NA	TRBV19	TRBJ1-2	NA	TGTGCCAGTAGTACCTCAGGGGCCAATGGCTACACCTTC	CASSTSGANGYTF
NA	TRBV4-1	TRBJ2-1	TRBD2	TGCGCCAGCAGGGCTAGCGGGAGCTCCTACAATGAGCAGTTCTTC	CASRASGSSYNEQFF
NA	TRBV4-1	TRBJ1-2	NA	TGCGCCAGCAGCCAAGGTTTGGTACTTTTCCCTTATGGCTACACCTTC	CASSQGLVLFPYGYTF
NA	TRBV4-1	TRBJ2-7	NA	TGCGCCAGCAGCCATCAAAATCGGGGGGAGCAGTACTTC	CASSHQNRGEQYF
NA	TRBV7-2	TRBJ2-2	TRBD2	TGTGCCAGCAGCTTGACTAGCGGGAGGGCCACCGGGGAGCTGTTTTTT	CASSLTSGRATGELFF
NA	TRBV6-5	TRBJ1-1	NA	TGTGCCAGCAGACCTATGGGGGGAAGTGGAGCTTTCTTT	CASRPMGGSGAFF
few	TRBV6-5	TRBJ1-2	NA	TGTGCCAGCAGGAGGGACTTTTATGGCTACACCTTC	CASRRDFYGYTF
NA	TRBV5-1	TRBJ2-1	NA	TGCGCCAGCGGCTTGAGACAACTTAACAATGAGCAGTTCTTC	CASGLRQLNNEQFF
few	TRBV2	TRBJ1-5	NA	TGTGCCAGCCACAGGGATGGGCAGCCCCAGCATTTT	CASHRDGQPQHF
NA	TRBV6-5	TRBJ2-7	NA	TGTGCCAGCAGTTACTCCCTCTATTACGAGCAGTACTTC	CASSYSLYYEQYF
NA	TRBV9	TRBJ1-1	NA	TGTGCCAGCAGCGTAGCCCTGTCGGTCCGTGAAGCTTTCTTT	CASSVALSVREAFF
once	TRBV11-2	TRBJ1-6	NA	TGTGCCAGCAGCTTAGGGAGTTTCTATAATTCACCCCTCCACTTT	CASSLGSFYNSPLHF
NA	TRBV19	TRBJ1-1	NA	TGTGCCAGTAGTATCGCCGGGACCTTCGGCACTGAAGCTTTCTTT	CASSIAGTFGTEAFF
NA	TRBV6-5	TRBJ1-1	NA	TGTGCCAGCAGCCCCCTTGATGGGACTGAAGCTTTCTTT	CASSPLDGTEAFF
NA	TRBV5-1	TRBJ2-3	TRBD2	TGCGCCAGCAGCGACGGGACTAGCGGGAGTAGCACAGATACGCAGTATTTT	CASSDGTSGSSTDTQYF
NA	TRBV21-1	TRBJ1-1	NA	TGTGCCAGCAGCAAGGGGGGGTGGCAGACCGAGGTGAACACTGAAGCTTTCTTT	CASSKGGWQTEVNTEAFF
NA	TRBV11-2	TRBJ1-2	NA	TGTGCCAGCAGCTTAGATATGCAGGGGTGCTACACCTTC	CASSLDMQGCYTF
NA	TRBV6-4	TRBJ2-3	NA	TGTGCCAGCAGTGATTCGCTAGCAAAGGTCACAGATACGCAGTATTTT	CASSDSLAKVTDTQYF
NA	TRBV25-1	TRBJ2-4	NA	TGTGCCAGCAGTTTGAGCGGTAAAAACATTCAGTACTTC	CASSLSGKNIQYF
NA	TRBV2	TRBJ2-1	TRBD2	TGTGCCAGCAGTGGGGCTAGCGGGATTTACAATGAGCAGTTCTTC	CASSGASGIYNEQFF
once	TRBV5-6	TRBJ2-1	TRBD1	TGTGCCAGCAGCCCCGGGACAGTCACCTACAATGAGCAGTTCTTC	CASSPGTVTYNEQFF
NA	TRBV5-1	TRBJ1-5	TRBD1	TGCGCCAGCAGCTTGACAGGGGGCAATCAGCCCCAGCATTTT	CASSLTGGNQPQHF
NA	TRBV7-2	TRBJ2-1	TRBD2	TGTGCCAGCAGCCCGACTAGCGGCTCCTACAATGAGCAGTTCTTC	CASSPTSGSYNEQFF
few	TRBV4-1	TRBJ2-6	NA	TGCGCCAGCAGCCAAGAGGAGGGCTCTGGGGCCAACGTCCTGACTTTC	CASSQEEGSGANVLTF
few	TRBV11-2	TRBJ2-7	TRBD2	TGTGCCAGCAGCATTGTGGCCGGGACTAGCGGGAGCCAGCCCTACGAGCAGTACTTC	CASSIVAGTSGSQPYEQYF
NA	TRBV5-8	TRBJ1-5	NA	TGTGCCAGCACCAAAGGGGGGGCGGGTCAGCCCCAGCATTTT	CASTKGGAGQPQHF
NA	TRBV27	TRBJ1-5	NA	TGTGCCAGCAGTTTAGCGGGCCTAAGCAATCAGCCCCAGCATTTT	CASSLAGLSNQPQHF
NA	TRBV7-2	TRBJ2-1	TRBD1	TGTGCCAGCAGCTTAAAGGCAGGGGGCTTCAATGAGCAGTTCTTC	CASSLKAGGFNEQFF
NA	TRBV18	TRBJ2-1	TRBD1	TGTGCCAGCTCCACTCCGGGACAGGACTACAATGAGCAGTTCTTC	CASSTPGQDYNEQFF
NA	TRBV5-8	TRBJ2-3	NA	TGTGCCAGCAGCTTAGCCCGAAATACGCAGTATTTT	CASSLARNTQYF
NA	TRBV21-1	TRBJ2-1	NA	TGTGCCAGCAGCAAAACCGAGGGTACAGGTTTAGCTTACAATGAGCAGTTCTTC	CASSKTEGTGLAYNEQFF
NA	TRBV6-9	TRBJ2-1	TRBD2	TGTGCCAGCAGATCTAGCGGGAGAACCTACAATGAGCAGTTCTTC	CASRSSGRTYNEQFF
NA	TRBV5-1	TRBJ2-5	NA	TGCGCCAGCAGCTTAGGGAGTGGGTTGTATAGGGAGACCCAGTACTTC	CASSLGSGLYRETQYF
NA	TRBV6-5	TRBJ2-7	NA	TGTGCCAGCAGTTACTCGATGGCAGGGAGCTCCTACGAGCAGTACTTC	CASSYSMAGSSYEQYF
NA	TRBV10-1	TRBJ2-6	NA	TGCGCCAGCAGTGACGGCTCTGGGGCCAACGTCCTGACTTTC	CASSDGSGANVLTF
NA	TRBV29-1	TRBJ2-1	NA	TGCAGCGTTGTACCCTATTGGTATGAGCAGTTCTTC	CSVVPYWYEQFF
NA	TRBV6-5	TRBJ1-4	NA	TGTGCCAGCAGTTACATGGGATCAACTAATGAAAAACTGTTTTTT	CASSYMGSTNEKLFF
NA	TRBV9	TRBJ2-4	NA	TGTGCCAGCACCCCCGGGACAGCCAAAAACATTCAGTACTTC	CASTPGTAKNIQYF
NA	TRBV28	TRBJ2-1	TRBD1	TGTGCCAGTGGGGACAGTTCTTACAATGAGCAGTTCTTC	CASGDSSYNEQFF
NA	TRBV7-3	TRBJ2-1	TRBD2	TGTGCCAGCAGCTTAAATAGTGGACTAGCGGGGTACAATGAGCAGTTCTTC	CASSLNSGLAGYNEQFF
NA	TRBV28	TRBJ1-2	NA	TGTGCCAGCAGTGACTCCTGGAGGAGCTACACCTTC	CASSDSWRSYTF
NA	TRBV28	TRBJ2-1	NA	TGTGCCAGCAGTTTAGACTCTAGCTCCTACAATGAGCAGTTCTTC	CASSLDSSSYNEQFF
NA	TRBV27	TRBJ2-2	NA	TGTGCCAGCAGTTGGGGCTATAACACCGGGGAGCTGTTTTTT	CASSWGYNTGELFF
NA	TRBV7-8	TRBJ1-4	NA	TGTGCCAGCAGCTCTCTCACAGGAACTAATGAAAAACTGTTTTTT	CASSSLTGTNEKLFF
NA	TRBV2	TRBJ2-5	NA	TGTGCCAGCATGGGGGAAGAGACCCAGTACTTC	CASMGEETQYF
NA	TRBV7-8	TRBJ2-1	TRBD2	TGTGCCAGCAGCTTAGCGACCCCGGGACTAGCGCATCACAATGAGCAGTTCTTC	CASSLATPGLAHHNEQFF
once	TRBV7-3	TRBJ2-1	TRBD2	TGTGCCAGCAGCTTAACGCTGGGCGGGAGGGCAGGCAATGAGCAGTTCTTC	CASSLTLGGRAGNEQFF
NA	TRBV7-3	TRBJ2-5	NA	TGTGCCAGCAGCTTATGGGGGGCGCCCGTTCAAGAGACCCAGTACTTC	CASSLWGAPVQETQYF
NA	TRBV7-6	TRBJ2-1	NA	TGTGCCAGCAGCTTAGCGCCGGCCCCGGCGCGAACGACCTACAATGAGCAGTTCTTC	CASSLAPAPARTTYNEQFF
NA	TRBV5-4	TRBJ2-5	TRBD2	TGTGCCAGCAGCCTGGGACTAGCGGACTTCCAAGAGACCCAGTACTTC	CASSLGLADFQETQYF